This T cell receptor (beta chain) was documented in a study of blood T cell repertoires in COVID-19 (dated by TCRdb to 2020 to 2022). Notes on the research overall: Samples covering the acute and convalescent phases of COVID-19 were provided by collaborators in the United States, Italy and Spain. The prospective study material was composed of cDNA or gDNA derived from T cells, B-cell-depleted T cells, or PBMCs. A de-identified subject ID, COVID-19 status, age in years and sex were almost always included in the sample metadata. The repertoires were made available in a free public database intended to serve as a resource for research on the immune response to SARS-CoV-2. Where available, HLA class I and class II types were taken from metadata supplied by the sample provider and were not determined by assay-based typing. The dataset comprised deeply sampled blood TCRbeta repertoires from subjects exposed to, actively infected with, or recovered from COVID-19. The samples were drawn from the first 160 participants of the ongoing ImmuneRACE study and from over a thousand subjects provided by 6 global collaborators. What the work shows at the level of the full study, not this receptor alone: The quantity of clinical and demographic metadata differed by source and by participant and was supplied without curation.

The CDR3 contains 15 residues, cysteine and phenylalanine counted. Just CDR3 DNA is preserved here, 45 bases in frame from base 1. The germline V gene encodes CDR1 MRHNA and CDR2 SNTAGT. TCRbeta CDR3 regions were amplified from genomic DNA by means of the immunoSEQ Assay, a bias-controlled multiplex PCR. The published analysis was carried out like this. Within the assay, amplification of reference gene primers was used to estimate how many nucleated cells each sample contained. To quantify the absolute abundance of each unique TCRbeta CDR3 rearrangement, sequence reads were collapsed and filtered. For each sample, productive Simpson clonality was calculated by taking the square root of Simpson's diversity index across productive rearrangements. TCRdb re-hosts the immuneACCESS table, in-frame sequences only. Its copies lack some clones; in the studies checked, an unresolved V gene accounts for under half of them, and the cause for the rest is not known. The V and J calls and clone size were taken over from that table, and D and trimming were inferred from the DNA. This sample lists about 440,000 clones; about 91% were detected once. The ten largest clonotypes hold over 10% of the sample.

Concerning this clone itself: No cognate antigen has been identified for it. An end of the junction differs from the germline gene, which may be a read error.

At one collaborating source in Seattle, patients were enrolled during active infection and were followed longitudinally through the course of disease. Whole blood was collected in K2EDTA tubes by collaborating institutions according to the institutions' own protocols. Collaborator samples were shipped for TCRbeta analysis as frozen whole blood, isolated PBMCs, or DNA extracted from either sample type. The sequence links TRBV6-4 to TRBJ2-2, and 8 bases in between align with TRBD2. The sequenced sample consisted of peripheral blood. This TCR was recovered from a woman between 50 and 59 years old with COVID-19, enrolled during active disease. The nucleotide sequence is TGTGCCAACAGTCCGCTAGCGGGGAACACCGGGGAGCTGTTTTTT. It translates to CANSPLAGNTGELFF.